This T cell receptor beta chain was observed in a study of graft-versus-host responses after intestinal transplantation. The overall study: Those transplanted obtained multivisceral, liver-intestinal, or isolated intestinal grafts. Anti-thymocyte globulin induction preceded about 3 years of tacrolimus and steroid maintenance in all recipients.

TCRdb's table, derived via immunoSEQ multiplex PCR, lists solely in-frame clones and lacks some. The table lists roughly 70,000 clones, 84% of them singletons. Study observations and caveats: GvH clones were found in recipient marrow; some appeared first in ileum or blood. Peak GvH clone levels in circulation were associated with early post-transplant HvG declines.

About this clone itself: As yet, its antigen is unknown.

V dropped 1 base and J dropped 7; count of bases not matched to a gene: 5. In germline, CDR1 is LGHNA, CDR2 YNFKEQ. The CDR3 spans 15 residues. The source of this sequence is a human donor who was the organ donor for an intestinal transplant. The chain carries TRBV4-2 and TRBJ2-1, with 9 positions matching TRBD1. The specimen was unstimulated CD4+ T cells sorted from spleen or lymph node cells, collected before transplant. CDR3 sequence (DNA): TGTGCCAGCAGCCAAGTTGGGACAGGGAAGAATGAGCAGTTCTTC. The encoded protein is CASSQVGTGKNEQFF.